The clone carrying this T cell receptor beta chain was counted only a few times. This CDR3 has 16 amino acids. Losses at the gene ends were 5 bases for V and 3 bases for J; bases not matched to a gene: 12. Germline CDR1 and CDR2: MDHEN and SYDVKM. This entry belongs to a study of T cells in Graves' hyperthyroidism and ophthalmopathy. TCR beta CDR3 regions were amplified from RNA transcripts. The HTBI primer set served for first-round RT-PCR of the TCR CDR3. TCRdb recomputed calls from the multiplex PCR reads with MiXCR, one row per CDR3 protein. Altogether around 760,000 distinct CDR3 sequences are present, about a third being singletons, with the ten largest covering 31%. Researchers barred patients who had uncontrolled infection, other autoimmune disease, pregnancy or lactation.

The sample taken for sequencing was blood. The TCR was taken from a woman aged 40-49 years with Graves' hyperthyroidism. The chain employs TRBV28 and TRBJ1-2; 7 bases agree with TRBD1. This CDR3 is CASSLGDKQGYYGYTF. CDR3 coding DNA: TGTGCCAGCAGTCTCGGCGATAAACAGGGGTACTATGGCTACACCTTC.